Listed below are T cell receptor beta chains from one sample, sequenced in a study of T-cell memory formation after mild COVID-19. TCRdb analysed the 5' RACE reads with MiXCR anew, one entry per CDR3 protein. The sample carries 50,000 to 75,000 distinct CDR3 sequences, about 9.4% recorded once. The specimen was PBMCs or a T cell subset sorted from them (not recorded which). These receptors all stem from a man aged 18 to 35 who had mild COVID-19 (a few samples of this study predate the infection). Cell type and time point are not known. Both conserved end residues are part of each CDR3. A clone size is listed for some rows: how often the clone was seen (once, few, many), or a class if it is expanded.

clone size	V gene	CDR3 protein
few	TRBV10-3	CAISELASGAYNEQFF
.	TRBV2	CASGRQGQRIAEAFF
.	TRBV7-2	CASSLYYNEQFF
few	TRBV7-3	CASSPSRRDTQYF
.	TRBV2	CASSDAASGGGETQYF
few	TRBV18	CASSRGASHSYNEQFF
many	TRBV5-1	CASSLILGGETQYF
few	TRBV6-5	CASSYHILLSYGYTF
many	TRBV24-1	CATSAAGGPYNEQFF
.	TRBV6-5	CASSFRATGVGTEAFF
once	TRBV20-1	CSAPHQVSIIYGYTF
medium-sized	TRBV18	CASSRTSGGQETQYF
.	TRBV6-2/TRBV6-3	CASTPGTAINIQYF
.	TRBV4-3	CASSPRAFDYGYTF
.	TRBV18	CASSPNGAEAFF
.	TRBV6-1	CASRAGEPNTEAFF
many	TRBV12-3/TRBV12-4	CASSLMGEQFF
few	TRBV11-2	CASSLGAGAWTDTQYF
many	TRBV20-1	CSARDPGTMGYGYTF
.	TRBV1	CTSSQARGTGDTQYF
.	TRBV24-1	CATSDGGTEAFF
few	TRBV19	CASSQASGGSDTQYF
many	TRBV4-3	CASSQGSGLAGQDEQFF
.	TRBV6-2/TRBV6-3	CASSYWDSSYEQYF
.	TRBV20-1	CSATRQKKRTANYGYTF
few	TRBV4-3	CASSQGMEGTGGYTF
.	TRBV7-6	CASRLQGASTGELFF
many	TRBV6-5	CASSYSKTGELFF
few	TRBV7-2	CASSLGISNYGYTF
.	TRBV12-3/TRBV12-4	CASSLEAVIGQFF
many	TRBV6-1	CASSEVVETQYF
few	TRBV9	CASSVSSGTDTQYF
few	TRBV18	CASSPRTGGRNSPLHF
.	TRBV5-1	CASSPEGQNQPQHF
many	TRBV20-1	CSARDRTGGGHQPQHF